One sample yielded the 9 T cell receptor beta chains listed below, sequenced in a study of control samples from healthy donors and cancer patients. Data came from immunoSEQ multiplex PCR; TCRdb stores just in-frame clones and leaves some out. The table includes 70,000 to 90,000 clones, approximately 94% detected once. The sample was blood. The receptors stem from a woman aged 40 to 50 in good health.

This chain connects TRBV6-6 to TRBJ1-2; 8 bases are shared with TRBD1. The CDR3 extends over 14 amino acids. Germline-derived CDR1 and CDR2 are MNHNY and SVGAGI (reference sequence). V gave up 0 bases and J gave up 8 bases; unmatched junction bases: 5. CDR3 sequence (DNA): TGTGCCAGCAGTTACTCGGACAGGGTGTTAGGCTACACCTTC. It specifies CASSYSDRVLGYTF.

This clone was counted a single time. The genes are TRBV27 and TRBJ2-7; TRBD2 agrees at 9 bases. Unmatched junction bases numbered 6, after V lost 4 bases and J lost 2 bases. This CDR3 has 15 amino acids. Germline V gives CDR1 MNHEY, CDR2 SMNVEV (reference sequence). The CDR3: CASSSSGLATYEQYF. The CDR3 bases are TGTGCCAGCAGTTCCTCGGGACTAGCAACCTACGAGCAGTACTTC.

The rearrangement joins TRBV7-9 to TRBJ2-2; 11 bases line up with TRBD2. Germline trimming cut 4 bases from V and 5 bases from J; bases unmatched to any gene: 3. The CDR3 loop spans 15 amino acids. Germline V gene sequence: CDR1 SEHNR, CDR2 FQNEAQ (reference sequence). The CDR3 loop reads CASSSSGRRTGELFF. CDR3 DNA: TGTGCCAGCAGCTCTAGCGGGAGGAGGACCGGGGAGCTGTTTTTT.

The chain recombines TRBV5-1 with TRBJ2-1, with TRBD1 matching over 7 bases. J gave up 8 bases and V 2 bases, and 10 bases lay outside the gene matches. The CDR3 length is 15 residues. Germline V gene data show CDR1 as SGHRS and CDR2 as YFSETQ. The CDR3 is CASSFGGQAEDEQFF. The CDR3 DNA is TGCGCCAGCAGCTTCGGAGGACAGGCAGAGGATGAGCAGTTCTTC.

This clone was picked up one time. J is TRBJ1-6 and V is TRBV3-1 (or the pseudogene TRBV3-2); tentatively, D is TRBD1 (5 bases). The CDR3 contains 16 residues. Trimming left V 0 bases short and J 5 bases short, with 11 bases between. CDR1 is LGHDT and CDR2 is YNNKEL in the germline V gene (reference sequence). DNA for the CDR3: TGTGCCAGCAGCCAAGAGCTGCAGGGTCATAATTCACCCCTCCACTTT. This codes for CASSQELQGHNSPLHF.

The V gene is TRBV13, the J gene TRBJ2-4; D unresolved. This CDR3 is built from 12 residues. Trimming left V 5 bases short and J 9 bases short, with 11 bases between. Germline CDR1 PRHDT, CDR2 FYEKMQ (reference sequence). The CDR3 nucleotides are TGTGCCAGCAGCCTCCCGATGGGCATTCAGTACTTC. Its translation is CASSLPMGIQYF.

This chain connects TRBV11-1 to TRBJ2-5; no reliable D call. In germline, CDR1 is SGHAT, CDR2 FQDESV (reference sequence). CDR3 length equals 12 residues. The V gene lost 2 bases and the J gene lost 2 bases, with 3 bases spanning the gap. The CDR3 bases are TGTGCCAGCAGCTTAACACAAGAGACCCAGTACTTC. This sequence encodes CASSLTQETQYF.

The chain carries TRBV7-8 and TRBJ1-5; no definite D call. Germline V CDR1 and CDR2: SGHVS, FQNEAQ. V was pared by 2 bases and J by 4 bases, with 9 bases between. The CDR3 contains 14 residues. The CDR3 protein is CASSLSFGNQPQHF. Here the CDR3 DNA reads TGTGCCAGCAGCTTATCTTTCGGGAATCAGCCCCAGCATTTT. Complete variable domain (other parts from reference TRBV7-8 and TRBJ1-5): GAGVSQSPRYKVAKRGQDVALRCDPISGHVSLFWYQQALGQGPEFLTYFQNEAQLDKSGLPSDRFFAERPEGSVSTLKIQRTQQEDSAVYLCASSLSFGNQPQHFGDGTRLSIL.

The chain couples TRBV27 to TRBJ1-1; 8 bases map to TRBD1. The germline gives CDR1 MNHEY, CDR2 SMNVEV (reference sequence). V dropped 2 bases and J dropped 6; count of bases not matched to a gene: 8. CDR3 length: 15 residues. The CDR3 loop reads CASSLRQGSGAEAFF. DNA for the CDR3: TGTGCCAGCAGTTTAAGACAGGGGAGTGGGGCTGAAGCTTTCTTT.